This T cell receptor beta chain was documented in a study of cytomegalovirus exposure and HLA in healthy donors. Study-level points and caveats: Cytomegalovirus association was assigned to about 150 TCR beta chains. The classifier reportedly diagnosed cytomegalovirus status with high specificity and sensitivity. A few CMV-associated chains were confirmed in vitro to be specific for CMV antigens.

Germline CDR1 and CDR2: MNHEY and SVGAGI. Unmatched junction bases numbered 9, after V lost 7 bases and J lost 6 bases. The CDR3 sequence is 14 residues long. In the case of this clone: Its antigen remains unknown.

TCRdb keeps only in-frame clones here, not all; method: immunoSEQ multiplex PCR. The table includes roughly 120,000 clones, 75% to 90% detected once. J is TRBJ1-2 and V is TRBV6-5, with 9 bases aligning to TRBD1. The sequence was collected from a man aged 18-30 years in good health and CMV-seropositive. Sample: PBMCs. The CDR3 region is CASMERDRDDGYTF. The CDR3 DNA is TGTGCCAGCATGGAGCGGGACAGGGATGATGGCTACACCTTC.